These 6 T cell receptor beta chains share one sample of origin, sequenced in a study of post-analysis software for immune sequencing data. Findings and limits, study-wide: Compared with controls, patients had more of five TRBV segments, including TRBV5-6, TRBV5-1 and TRBV20-1.

Antigen specificity for these receptors is unknown. Prepared TCR beta cDNA libraries contained unique molecular identifiers. TCRdb redid the calling of the PCR reads with MiXCR, one entry per CDR3 protein. The table includes about 540,000 distinct CDR3 sequences, 30% to 40% detected once. Sample: blood. The receptors stem from a girl aged 2-17 years with multiple sclerosis.

CDR3 sequence: CASSQISPAGGAETQYF. The CDR3 DNA sequence: TGTGCCAGCAGCCAAATATCCCCGGCAGGGGGTGCGGAGACCCAGTACTTC. The genes are TRBV3-1 and TRBJ2-5, with TRBD1 matching over 7 bases. The CDR3 contains 17 residues. Germline CDR1 LGHDT, CDR2 YNNKEL (reference sequence). The V and J ends lost 2 bases and 5 bases, in that order; junction bases with no gene match: 14.

The chain combines TRBV10-2 with TRBJ2-3, with 7 bases aligning to TRBD2. Germline CDR1 is WSHSY and CDR2 is SAAADI. The CDR3 length is 13 residues. V lost 8 bases and J lost 1; bases outside the gene matches: 3. The CDR3 spells CASAAGGTDTQYF. Written as DNA, the CDR3 is TGCGCCAGCGCGGCGGGGGGCACAGATACGCAGTATTTT.

This clonotype has a handful of counts. The chain joins TRBV5-1 to TRBJ2-1; no definite D call. The CDR3 extends over 15 amino acids. Trimming removed 0 bases from V and 0 bases from J, with 7 bases in between. Germline values: CDR1 SGHRS, CDR2 YFSETQ. The CDR3 coding sequence is TGCGCCAGCAGCTTGGACCTGAGCTCCTACAATGAGCAGTTCTTC. Translated, it gives CASSLDLSSYNEQFF.

The J gene is TRBJ2-1, the V gene TRBV10-1; 8 bases map to TRBD2. Trimming removed 0 bases from V and 1 base from J; junction bases left unmatched: 11. There are 19 residues in the CDR3. Per the germline V gene, CDR1 is WNHNN and CDR2 is SYGVQD (reference sequence). In nucleotides, the CDR3 is TGCGCCAGCAGTGAGTCTTTCGGGGTAGCGGGGTCATCCTACAATGAGCAGTTCTTC. This encodes CASSESFGVAGSSYNEQFF.

This clonotype occurred a few times. The rearrangement joins TRBV12-3 or TRBV12-4 to TRBJ2-7; D is ambiguous. V lost 5 bases and J lost 0, with 8 bases in between. The CDR3 contains 13 residues. Here the CDR3 reads CASSVTLSYEQYF. As DNA, the CDR3 is TGTGCCAGCAGTGTGACACTCTCCTACGAGCAGTACTTC.

V is TRBV29-1 and J is TRBJ2-5; weak D call: TRBD2 (5 bases). Per germline, CDR1 SQVTM and CDR2 ANQGSEA. The V and J ends lost 6 bases and 1 base respectively, with 12 bases between them. The CDR3 has 13 residues. DNA of the CDR3: TGCAGCGTCCCTGCGGGCGGCCAAGAGACCCAGTACTTC. Translation: CSVPAGGQETQYF.